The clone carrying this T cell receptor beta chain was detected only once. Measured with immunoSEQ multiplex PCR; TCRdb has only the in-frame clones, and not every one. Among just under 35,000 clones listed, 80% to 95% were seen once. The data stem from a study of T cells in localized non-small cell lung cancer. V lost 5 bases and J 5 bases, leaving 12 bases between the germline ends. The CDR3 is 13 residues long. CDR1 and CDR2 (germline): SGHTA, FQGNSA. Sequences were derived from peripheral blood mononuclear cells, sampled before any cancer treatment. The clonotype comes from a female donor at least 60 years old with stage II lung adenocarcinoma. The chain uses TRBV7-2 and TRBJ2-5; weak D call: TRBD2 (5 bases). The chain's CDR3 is CASSRASTETQYF. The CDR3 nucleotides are TGTGCCAGCAGCCGCGCTAGCACCGAGACCCAGTACTTC. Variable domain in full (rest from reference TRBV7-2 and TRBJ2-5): GAGVSQSPSNKVTEKGKDVELRCDPISGHTALYWYRQSLGQGLEFLIYFQGNSAPDKSGLPSDRFSAERTGGSVSTLTIQRTQQEDSAVYLCASSRASTETQYFGPGTRLLVL.